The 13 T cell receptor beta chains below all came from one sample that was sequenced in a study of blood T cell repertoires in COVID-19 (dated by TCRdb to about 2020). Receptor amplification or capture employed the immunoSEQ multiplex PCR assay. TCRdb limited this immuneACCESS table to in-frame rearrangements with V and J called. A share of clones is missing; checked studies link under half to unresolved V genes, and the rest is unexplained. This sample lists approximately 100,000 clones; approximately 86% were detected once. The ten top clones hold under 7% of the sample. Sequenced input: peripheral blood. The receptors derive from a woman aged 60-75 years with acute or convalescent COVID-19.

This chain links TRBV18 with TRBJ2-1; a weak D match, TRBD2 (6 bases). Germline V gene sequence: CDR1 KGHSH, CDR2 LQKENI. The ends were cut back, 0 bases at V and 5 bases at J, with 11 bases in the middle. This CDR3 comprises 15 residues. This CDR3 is CASSPPLAPNNEQFF. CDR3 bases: TGTGCCAGCTCACCACCCCTAGCGCCTAACAATGAGCAGTTCTTC.

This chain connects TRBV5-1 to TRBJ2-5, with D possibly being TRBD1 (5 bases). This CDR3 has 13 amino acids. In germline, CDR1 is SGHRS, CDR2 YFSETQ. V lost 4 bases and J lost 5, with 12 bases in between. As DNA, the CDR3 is TGCGCCAGCAGCATAGGGGATTGGGAGACCCAGTACTTC. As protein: CASSIGDWETQYF. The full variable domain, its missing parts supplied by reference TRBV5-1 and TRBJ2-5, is KAGVTQTPRYLIKTRGQQVTLSCSPISGHRSVSWYQQTPGQGLQFLFEYFSETQRNKGNFPGRFSGRQFSNSRSEMNVSTLELGDSALYLCASSIGDWETQYFGPGTRLLVL.

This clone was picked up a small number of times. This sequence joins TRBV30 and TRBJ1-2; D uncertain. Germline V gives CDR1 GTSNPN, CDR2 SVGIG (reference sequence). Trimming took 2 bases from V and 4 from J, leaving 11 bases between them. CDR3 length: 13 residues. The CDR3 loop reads CAWSREQFYGYTF. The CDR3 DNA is TGTGCCTGGAGTCGGGAACAATTCTATGGCTACACCTTC.

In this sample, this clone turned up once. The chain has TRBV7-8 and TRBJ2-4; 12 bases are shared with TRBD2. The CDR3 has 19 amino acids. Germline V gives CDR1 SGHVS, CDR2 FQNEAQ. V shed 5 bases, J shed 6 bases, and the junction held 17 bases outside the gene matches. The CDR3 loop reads CASSPRGGLAGYEVNIQYF. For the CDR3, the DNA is TGTGCCAGCAGCCCTAGGGGGGGACTAGCGGGTTATGAGGTAAACATTCAGTACTTC. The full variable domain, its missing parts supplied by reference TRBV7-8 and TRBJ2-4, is GAGVSQSPRYKVAKRGQDVALRCDPISGHVSLFWYQQALGQGPEFLTYFQNEAQLDKSGLPSDRFFAERPEGSVSTLKIQRTQQEDSAVYLCASSPRGGLAGYEVNIQYFGAGTRLSVL.

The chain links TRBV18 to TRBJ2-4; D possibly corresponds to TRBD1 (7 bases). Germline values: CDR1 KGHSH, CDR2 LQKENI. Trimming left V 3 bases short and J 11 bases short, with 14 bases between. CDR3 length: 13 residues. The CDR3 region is CASSPQGEELQYF. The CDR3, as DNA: TGTGCCAGCTCACCGCAGGGGGAGGAACTTCAGTACTTC.

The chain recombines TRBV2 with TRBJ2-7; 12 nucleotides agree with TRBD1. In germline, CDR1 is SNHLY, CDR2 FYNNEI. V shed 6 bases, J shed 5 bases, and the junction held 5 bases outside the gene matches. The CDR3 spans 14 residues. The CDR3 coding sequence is TGTGCCAGCAGGAAGGGACAGGGGGCCCACGAGCAGTACTTC. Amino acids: CASRKGQGAHEQYF. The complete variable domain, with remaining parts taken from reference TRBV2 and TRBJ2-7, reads EPEVTQTPSHQVTQMGQEVILRCVPISNHLYFYWYRQILGQKVEFLVSFYNNEISEKSEIFDDQFSVERPDGSNFTLKIRSTKLEDSAMYFCASRKGQGAHEQYFGPGTRLTVT.

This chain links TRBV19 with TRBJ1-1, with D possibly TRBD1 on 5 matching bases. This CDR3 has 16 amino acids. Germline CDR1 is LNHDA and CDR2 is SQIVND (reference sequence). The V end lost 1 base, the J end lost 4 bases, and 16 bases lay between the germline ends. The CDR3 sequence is CASSIVQGVGSTEAFF. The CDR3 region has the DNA TGTGCCAGTAGTATAGTACAAGGGGTCGGGAGCACTGAAGCTTTCTTT.

The CDR3: CASSSWGRELSYEQYF. CDR3 DNA sequence: TGTGCCAGCTCAAGCTGGGGGCGGGAGTTATCCTACGAGCAGTACTTC. The chain is built from TRBV18 and TRBJ2-7, with D maybe TRBD2 (7 bases). Germline V gene data show CDR1 as KGHSH and CDR2 as LQKENI. The CDR3 runs to 16 residues. V was clipped by 5 bases and J by 1 base, with 18 bases between them.

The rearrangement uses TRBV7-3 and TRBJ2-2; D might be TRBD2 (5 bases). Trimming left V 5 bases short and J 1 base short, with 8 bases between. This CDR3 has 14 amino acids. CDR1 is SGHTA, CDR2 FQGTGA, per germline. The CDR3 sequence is CASSASGNTGELFF. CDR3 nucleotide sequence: TGTGCCAGCAGCGCCAGCGGGAACACCGGGGAGCTGTTTTTT.

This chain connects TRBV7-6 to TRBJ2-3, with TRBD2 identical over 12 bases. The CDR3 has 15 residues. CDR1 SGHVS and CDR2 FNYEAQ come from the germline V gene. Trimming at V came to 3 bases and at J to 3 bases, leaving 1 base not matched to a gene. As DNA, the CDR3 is TGTGCCAGCAGCTTGGGGACTAGCGGGACAGATACGCAGTATTTT. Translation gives CASSLGTSGTDTQYF.

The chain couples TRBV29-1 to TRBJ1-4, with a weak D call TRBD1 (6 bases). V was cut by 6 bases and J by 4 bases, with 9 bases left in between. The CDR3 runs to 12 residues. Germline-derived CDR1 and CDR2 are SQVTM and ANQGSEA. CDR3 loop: CSVPQGNEKLFF. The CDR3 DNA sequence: TGCAGCGTCCCACAGGGTAATGAAAAACTGTTTTTT.

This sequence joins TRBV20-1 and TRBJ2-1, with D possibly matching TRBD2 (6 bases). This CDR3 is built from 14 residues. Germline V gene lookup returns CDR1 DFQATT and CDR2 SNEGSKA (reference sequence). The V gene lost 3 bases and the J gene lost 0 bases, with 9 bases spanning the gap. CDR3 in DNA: TGCAGTGCTAGTGGAGGGAGCTCCTACAATGAGCAGTTCTTC. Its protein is CSASGGSSYNEQFF.

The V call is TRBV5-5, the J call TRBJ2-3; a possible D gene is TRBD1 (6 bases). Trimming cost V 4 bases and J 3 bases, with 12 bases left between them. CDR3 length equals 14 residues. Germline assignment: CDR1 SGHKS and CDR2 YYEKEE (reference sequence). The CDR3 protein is CASSGGQTTDTQYF. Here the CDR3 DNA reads TGTGCCAGCAGCGGCGGACAGACGACAGATACGCAGTATTTT.